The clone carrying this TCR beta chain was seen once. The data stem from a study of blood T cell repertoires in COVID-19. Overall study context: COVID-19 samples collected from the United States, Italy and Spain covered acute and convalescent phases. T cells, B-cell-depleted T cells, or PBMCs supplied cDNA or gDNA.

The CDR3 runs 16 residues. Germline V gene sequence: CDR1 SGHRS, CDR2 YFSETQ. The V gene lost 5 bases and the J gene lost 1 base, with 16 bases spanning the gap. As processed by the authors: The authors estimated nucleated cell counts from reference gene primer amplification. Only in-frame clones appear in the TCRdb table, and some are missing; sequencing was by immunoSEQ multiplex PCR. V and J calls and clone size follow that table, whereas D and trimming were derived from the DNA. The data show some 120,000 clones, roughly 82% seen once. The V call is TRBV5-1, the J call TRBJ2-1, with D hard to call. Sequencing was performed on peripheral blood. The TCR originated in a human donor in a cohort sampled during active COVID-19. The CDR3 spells CASSLRPEVSYNEQFF. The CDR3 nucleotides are TGCGCCAGCAGTCTCAGACCCGAGGTTTCCTACAATGAGCAGTTCTTC. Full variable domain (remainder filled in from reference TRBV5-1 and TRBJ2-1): KAGVTQTPRYLIKTRGQQVTLSCSPISGHRSVSWYQQTPGQGLQFLFEYFSETQRNKGNFPGRFSGRQFSNSRSEMNVSTLELGDSALYLCASSLRPEVSYNEQFFGPGTRLTVL.